The clone carrying this T cell receptor (beta chain) was counted at least ten times. The CDR3 covers 13 residues. CDR1 and CDR2 (germline): SQVTM, ANQGSEA. Trimming cost V 7 bases and J 8 bases, with 19 bases left between them. Unique molecular identifiers were built into the TCRbeta library. From the PCR reads, TCRdb called clonotypes with MiXCR, one entry per CDR3 protein. The sample shows approximately 270,000 distinct CDR3 sequences, approximately 9.8% of them seen only once. The sample originates from a study of T-cell reconstitution after alpha-beta-depleted transplantation in children. This clonotype was obtained from a human donor who donated a stem cell graft to a child with SCID. V gene TRBV29-1 combines with J gene TRBJ2-3; no firm D call. Sequencing used PBMCs from the stem cell graft donor, obtained from the stem cell graft. CDR3 protein: CSDRTQGMGTQYF. The CDR3 nucleotides read TGCAGCGACCGGACCCAAGGAATGGGTACGCAGTATTTT.